A single T cell receptor (beta chain) is shown here with its context. Its antigen is unknown. The donors gave bone marrow, and they were healthy. Primers included in the PCR were 60 Vbeta and 13 Jbeta primers. The method was immunoSEQ multiplex PCR; TCRdb's version includes in-frame clones alone and lacks a portion of them. The table includes fewer than 200,000 clones, more than 9.5% detected once. The sample originates from a study of cytomegalovirus exposure and HLA in healthy donors. Findings of the study overall: When a later analysis compared HLA-associated TCR beta chains with equally common others, the HLA-associated chains turned out to be more clonally expanded and to have lower generation probabilities. An analysis that came later showed most CMV-associated TCR beta chains appearing HLA-restricted.

The CDR3 totals 16 residues. The germline CDR1 and CDR2 sequences are SEHNR and FQNEAQ (reference sequence). J was trimmed by 1 base and V by 5 bases; bases with no gene match: 9. The sequencing sample was made of PBMCs. The chain has TRBV7-9 and TRBJ2-5; 8 nucleotides align to TRBD1. The clonotype comes from a man aged 45 to 65 in good health and CMV-seropositive. DNA of the CDR3: TGTGCCAGCAGCGGAACCGGGACAGGAAGCCAAGAGACCCAGTACTTC. Encoded protein: CASSGTGTGSQETQYF.